These T cell receptor beta chains were read from a single sample in a study of cytomegalovirus exposure and HLA in healthy donors. TCRdb keeps only in-frame clones here, not all; method: immunoSEQ multiplex PCR. This repertoire shows 200,000 to 250,000 clones, around nine tenths found once; its top ten account for about 3%. The sequencing sample was made of PBMCs. Receptors originate from a man aged 18 to 30 in good health and CMV-seronegative. The CDR3 runs from the conserved cysteine through the conserved F or W. Each record gives: clone size, D gene, J gene, V gene, CDR3 protein, CDR3 DNA. A D gene is named only where the DNA matches it firmly. The listing skips clone size in some rows; elsewhere it reads once, few, many or a size class.

NA	NA	TRBJ2-2	TRBV5-8	CASSRRQSLELFF	TGTGCCAGCAGCCGAAGACAGTCCTTGGAGCTGTTTTTT
NA	TRBD2	TRBJ2-3	TRBV27	CASRGLAGADTQYF	TGTGCCAGCAGAGGACTAGCGGGAGCAGATACGCAGTATTTT
NA	NA	TRBJ2-2	TRBV6-1	CASSALLAGELFF	TGTGCCAGCAGTGCCCTACTAGCCGGGGAGCTGTTTTTT
NA	TRBD1	TRBJ2-7	TRBV28	CASSRQGYEQYF	TGTGCCAGCAGTCGACAGGGCTACGAGCAGTACTTC
few	TRBD2	TRBJ2-3	TRBV6-5	CASYQREGGQYF	TGTGCCAGCTATCAGCGGGAGGGGGGGCAGTATTTT
once	NA	TRBJ1-5	TRBV28	CASKVGQPNQPQHF	TGTGCCAGTAAAGTAGGACAGCCCAATCAGCCCCAGCATTTT
NA	TRBD1	TRBJ1-3	TRBV2	CASSEGPRQGGNTIYF	TGTGCCAGCAGTGAAGGTCCGAGACAGGGTGGAAACACCATATATTTT
NA	TRBD1	TRBJ2-7	TRBV29-1	CSVGQGGSYEQYF	TGCAGCGTCGGACAGGGCGGATCCTACGAGCAGTACTTC
NA	NA	TRBJ2-6	TRBV27	CASSPVQGRSGANVLTF	TGTGCCAGCAGCCCGGTCCAGGGGAGATCGGGGGCCAACGTCCTGACTTTC
NA	TRBD2	TRBJ2-5	TRBV11-2	CASSLEIAGGQETQYF	TGTGCCAGCAGCTTAGAAATAGCGGGGGGGCAAGAGACCCAGTACTTC
many	TRBD2	TRBJ2-5	TRBV11-2	CASSFTSGGQETQYF	TGTGCCAGCAGCTTTACTAGCGGGGGGCAAGAGACCCAGTACTTC
NA	NA	TRBJ2-2	TRBV30	CAWTWGLDGELFF	TGTGCCTGGACCTGGGGGCTTGACGGGGAGCTGTTTTTT
NA	NA	TRBJ2-2	TRBV30	CAWNWNTGELFF	TGTGCCTGGAACTGGAACACCGGGGAGCTGTTTTTT
NA	NA	TRBJ1-6	TRBV7-2	CASTLTGRGAGGSPLHF	TGTGCCAGCACCCTAACGGGGAGGGGCGCCGGGGGTTCACCCCTCCACTTT
few	TRBD1	TRBJ1-2	TRBV27	CASRPGQGSGYTF	TGTGCCAGCAGACCGGGACAGGGCTCTGGCTACACCTTC
NA	TRBD2	TRBJ2-1	TRBV10-1	CASSPRLAGDNEQFF	TGCGCCAGCAGCCCCAGACTAGCGGGGGACAATGAGCAGTTCTTC
NA	NA	TRBJ2-7	TRBV6-5	CASSYSGQGSYEQYF	TGTGCCAGCAGTTACTCGGGGCAGGGCTCCTACGAGCAGTACTTC
once	TRBD2	TRBJ2-5	TRBV5-5	CASSAGLAGGQETQYF	TGTGCCAGCAGCGCGGGACTAGCGGGGGGCCAAGAGACCCAGTACTTC
once	NA	TRBJ2-1	TRBV7-9	CASSLGTDEQFF	TGTGCCAGCAGCTTAGGCACGGATGAGCAGTTCTTC
NA	NA	TRBJ2-2	TRBV13	CASSLPQGRGTGELFF	TGTGCCAGCAGCTTACCTCAGGGGAGGGGTACCGGGGAGCTGTTTTTT
NA	TRBD1	TRBJ1-2	TRBV6-5	CASSYLIPGGDGYTF	TGTGCCAGCAGTTACCTCATTCCAGGGGGCGATGGCTACACCTTC
NA	NA	TRBJ2-2	TRBV11-2	CASSSAQGPLGELFF	TGTGCCAGCAGCTCGGCCCAGGGGCCGTTGGGGGAGCTGTTTTTT